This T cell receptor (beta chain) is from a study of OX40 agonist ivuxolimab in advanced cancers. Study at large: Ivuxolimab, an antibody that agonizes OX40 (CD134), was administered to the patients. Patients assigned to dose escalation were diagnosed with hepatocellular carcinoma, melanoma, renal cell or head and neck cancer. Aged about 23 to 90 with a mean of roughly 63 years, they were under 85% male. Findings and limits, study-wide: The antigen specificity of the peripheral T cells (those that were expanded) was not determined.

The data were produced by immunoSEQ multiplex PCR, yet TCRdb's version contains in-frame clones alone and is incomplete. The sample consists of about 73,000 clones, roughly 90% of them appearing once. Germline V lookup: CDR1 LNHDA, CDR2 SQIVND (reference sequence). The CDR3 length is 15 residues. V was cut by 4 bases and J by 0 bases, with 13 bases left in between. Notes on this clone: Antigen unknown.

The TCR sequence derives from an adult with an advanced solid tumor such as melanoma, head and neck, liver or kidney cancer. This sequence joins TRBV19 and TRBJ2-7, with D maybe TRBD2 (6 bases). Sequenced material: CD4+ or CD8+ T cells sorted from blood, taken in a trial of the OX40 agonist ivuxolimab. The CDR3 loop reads CASSSARGRSYEQYF. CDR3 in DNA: TGTGCCAGTAGTAGTGCGCGGGGTCGCTCCTACGAGCAGTACTTC.